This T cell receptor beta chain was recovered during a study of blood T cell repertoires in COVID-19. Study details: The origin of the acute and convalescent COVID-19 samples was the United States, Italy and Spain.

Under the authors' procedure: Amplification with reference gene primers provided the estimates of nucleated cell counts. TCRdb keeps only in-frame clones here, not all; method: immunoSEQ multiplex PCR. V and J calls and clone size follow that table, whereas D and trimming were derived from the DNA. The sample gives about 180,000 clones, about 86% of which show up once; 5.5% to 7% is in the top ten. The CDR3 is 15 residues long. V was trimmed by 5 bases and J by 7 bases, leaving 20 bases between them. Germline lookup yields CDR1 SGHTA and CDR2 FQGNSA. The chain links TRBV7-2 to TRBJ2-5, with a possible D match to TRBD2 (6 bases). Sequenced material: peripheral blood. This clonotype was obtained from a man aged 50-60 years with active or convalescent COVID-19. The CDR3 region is CASSPRGRREWTQYF. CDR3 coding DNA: TGTGCCAGCAGCCCCCGGGGACGGAGGGAATGGACCCAGTACTTC.